One T cell receptor (beta chain) is described in this entry. This entry belongs to a study of blood T cell repertoires in COVID-19. V lost 2 bases to trimming and J lost 5 bases, with 10 bases between them. CDR1 is MNHEY, CDR2 SMNVEV, per germline (reference sequence). The CDR3 loop spans 13 amino acids. TCRdb keeps only in-frame clones here, not all; method: immunoSEQ multiplex PCR. The repertoire holds approximately 90,000 clones, with 60% to 80% as singletons. Sequenced input: peripheral blood. The source of this sequence is a woman aged 80 or over with acute or convalescent COVID-19. This chain joins TRBV27 and TRBJ2-7; D possibly corresponds to TRBD1 (5 bases). CDR3 nucleotides: TGTGCCAGCAGTTTACGAAGGGGCGACGAGCAGTACTTC. Amino acid sequence: CASSLRRGDEQYF.